These 13 T cell receptor beta chains came from one sample sequenced in a study of cytomegalovirus exposure and HLA in healthy donors. Amplification used 60 Vbeta primers and 13 Jbeta primers. Libraries were prepared by immunoSEQ multiplex PCR; TCRdb keeps only in-frame clonotypes and omits some of them. The table lists about 190,000 clones, around three quarters of them singletons. Material for sequencing was PBMCs. Every receptor here comes from a woman aged 25 to 39 in good health and CMV-seronegative.

This rearrangement joins TRBV9 to TRBJ1-1; tentative D call: TRBD1 (6 bases). Germline V gene lookup returns CDR1 SGDLS and CDR2 YYNGEE. The CDR3 consists of 13 residues. V was cut by 0 bases and J by 7 bases, with 10 bases left in between. The CDR3: CASSVGPRGEAFF. CDR3 DNA: TGTGCCAGCAGCGTAGGACCCAGGGGTGAAGCTTTCTTT.

V is TRBV2 and J is TRBJ1-5; D uncertain. The CDR3 spans 15 residues. Looked up from germline, CDR1 is SNHLY and CDR2 is FYNNEI. V was shortened by 6 bases and J by 0 bases, with 12 bases between the two germline ends. Written as DNA, the CDR3 is TGTGCCAGCAGCGCTTCGCTATATAGCAATCAGCCCCAGCATTTT. Translating it yields CASSASLYSNQPQHF.

This clone appeared a few times. This rearrangement joins TRBV29-1 to TRBJ1-3, with TRBD1 as a possible D gene (5 bases). The CDR3 totals 11 residues. From germline, CDR1 is SQVTM and CDR2 ANQGSEA. CDR3 nucleotide sequence: TGCGGGGCCCACTCTGGAAACACCATATATTTT. It yields the protein CGAHSGNTIYF. Together with reference TRBV29-1 and TRBJ1-3, the CDR3 gives the full variable domain: SAVISQKPSRDICQRGTSLTIQCQVDSQVTMMFWYRQQPGQSLTLIATANQGSEATYESGFVIDKFPISRPNLTFSTLTVSNMSPEDSSIYLCGAHSGNTIYFGEGSWLTVV.

The chain combines TRBV29-1 with TRBJ2-4, with a weak D call TRBD1 (6 bases). The length of the CDR3 is 12 residues. V lost 4 bases and J 5 bases, leaving 9 bases between the germline ends. Looked up from germline, CDR1 is SQVTM and CDR2 is ANQGSEA. In DNA, the CDR3 is TGCAGCGTTGGTAACAGGGAAAACATTCAGTACTTC. Encoded protein: CSVGNRENIQYF.

The chain joins TRBV7-6 to TRBJ2-7; a weak D match, TRBD2 (5 bases). CDR3 length: 14 residues. The V end lost 1 base, the J end lost 3 bases, and 10 bases lay between the germline ends. Germline CDR1 is SGHVS and CDR2 is FNYEAQ. The chain's CDR3 is CASSLGSGFYEQYF. For the CDR3, the DNA is TGTGCCAGCAGCTTAGGGTCGGGATTCTACGAGCAGTACTTC.

This chain connects TRBV21-1 to TRBJ2-1; TRBD2 is taken as the D call from the table, unchecked against the DNA. TRBV21-1 is listed as a pseudogene. This CDR3 region has 16 residues. Here the CDR3 DNA reads TGTGCCAGCAGAGGTCTGAGGATCGGTTCGGGCAATGAGCAGTTCTTC. This gives the protein CASRGLRIGSGNEQFF.

This sequence joins TRBV18 and TRBJ1-1; D possibly corresponds to TRBD1 (6 bases). The germline CDR1 and CDR2 sequences are KGHSH and LQKENI. Trimming stripped 5 bases from V and 3 bases from J, with 16 bases between. The CDR3 extends over 15 amino acids. The CDR3 bases are TGTGCCAGCTCAGCCGAGCCAGGGGTCTACACTGAAGCTTTCTTT. It translates to CASSAEPGVYTEAFF.

In nucleotides, the CDR3 is TGTGCCAGCAGCTTAGCTACAGGGGTTGGTACTGAAGCTTTCTTT. It codes for CASSLATGVGTEAFF. V gene TRBV7-2 combines with J gene TRBJ1-1; TRBD1 agrees at 7 bases. The junction had 6 bases not matched to a gene; V was cut back by 0 bases and J by 5 bases. Germline loops: CDR1 SGHTA, CDR2 FQGNSA. The length of the CDR3 is 15 residues.

The rearrangement uses TRBV6-5 and TRBJ2-1, with D possibly being TRBD2 (5 bases). The CDR3 length is 13 residues. V was shortened by 4 bases and J by 2 bases, with 6 bases between the two germline ends. Germline-derived CDR1 and CDR2 are MNHEY and SVGAGI. The CDR3 region has the DNA TGTGCCAGCAGTTTGAGGGCCTACAATGAGCAGTTCTTC. Amino acids: CASSLRAYNEQFF.

This clone was seen just once. V usage is TRBV9 and J usage is TRBJ2-6; 7 positions agree with TRBD2. The V segment lost 0 bases and the J segment 1 base; nucleotides outside the gene matches: 4. The CDR3 consists of 17 residues. Germline CDR1 is SGDLS and CDR2 is YYNGEE. For the CDR3, the DNA is TGTGCCAGCAGCGTAGAAGCGGGAAGGTCTGGGGCCAACGTCCTGACTTTC. This codes for CASSVEAGRSGANVLTF.

This chain joins TRBV7-9 and TRBJ2-3, with D possibly being TRBD2 (5 bases). Germline V lookup: CDR1 SEHNR, CDR2 FQNEAQ (reference sequence). The CDR3 length is 17 residues. Trimming cost V 5 bases and J 4 bases, with 22 bases left between them. In DNA form, the CDR3 reads TGTGCCAGCAGCACGTACCCGGGATCCCACGTCCCAGATACGCAGTATTTT. Protein sequence: CASSTYPGSHVPDTQYF.

This clone occurred a few times. The V gene is TRBV29-1, the J gene TRBJ2-7, with 11 bases lining up with TRBD2. This CDR3 has 14 amino acids. Germline V lookup: CDR1 SQVTM, CDR2 ANQGSEA. J gave up 3 bases and V 1 base, and 2 bases lay outside the gene matches. The CDR3 DNA reads as TGCAGCGTTGAAGTCACTAGCGGGGGCTACGAGCAGTACTTC. It codes for CSVEVTSGGYEQYF.

Only a few counts were recorded for this clone. This chain connects TRBV6-5 to TRBJ2-7, with 9 bases identical to TRBD1. Germline V gives CDR1 MNHEY, CDR2 SVGAGI. The CDR3 sequence is 14 residues long. J gave up 7 bases and V 0 bases, and 4 bases lay outside the gene matches. The CDR3 DNA follows: TGTGCCAGCAGTTACTCGACGGGACAGGGAGAGCAGTACTTC. Residues: CASSYSTGQGEQYF.